The clone carrying this TCR beta chain was counted many times. Its antigen is as yet unknown. These data belong to a study of Graves' ophthalmopathy and Graves' hyperthyroidism. In donors with ophthalmopathy, activity was moderate-to-severe, with CAS ≥3, NOSPECS ≥4 and duration under 3 months. V lost 1 base and J lost 2, with 8 bases in between. Germline V lookup: CDR1 LNHNV, CDR2 YYDKDF (reference sequence). The length of the CDR3 is 14 residues. CDR3 regions of TCR beta were amplified from RNA transcripts. RT-PCR was first run with HTBI primers, then multiplex PCR in a second round. Using its own MiXCR run on the multiplex PCR reads, TCRdb lists one record per CDR3 protein. This table holds about 370,000 distinct CDR3 sequences, approximately 20% found once. Study conclusions and caveats: In separating ophthalmopathy from stable hyperthyroidism, a 13-signature model achieved around 85% sensitivity and over 80% specificity. The model's ophthalmopathy progression predictions had about 71% sensitivity and 72% to 75% specificity.

This chain uses TRBV15 with TRBJ2-5, with D hard to call. This TCR derives from a young woman with Graves' ophthalmopathy. The material sequenced was peripheral blood. The CDR3 sequence is CATSRGHEQETQYF. The CDR3 DNA is TGTGCCACCAGCAGAGGTCATGAACAAGAGACCCAGTACTTC.